Each of the 3 T cell receptor beta chains below was sequenced from the same sample in a study of T cell responses to AZD1222 COVID-19 vaccine. The assay was immunoSEQ multiplex PCR, and TCRdb's table has in-frame clones only and misses some. The sample contains about 120,000 clones, approximately 90% of which appear only once. Here the sequenced sample was peripheral blood, taken 28 days after the second AZD1222 dose. These receptors came from an adult who received the AZD1222 COVID-19 vaccine.

The rearrangement links TRBV3-1 (or the pseudogene TRBV3-2) to TRBJ2-2; D is perhaps TRBD1 or TRBD2 (5 bases each). Germline V CDR1 and CDR2: LGHDT, YNNKEL (reference sequence). V lost 10 bases to trimming and J lost 1 base, with 10 bases between them. This CDR3 is built from 13 residues. CDR3 sequence (DNA): TGTGCCACCGGGACGCTGAACACCGGGGAGCTGTTTTTT. As protein: CATGTLNTGELFF.

This clone was detected once. The rearrangement joins TRBV7-8 to TRBJ2-3; D is tentatively TRBD1 or TRBD2 (7 bases each). The V gene's germline CDR1 is SGHVS and CDR2 FQNEAQ. The CDR3 contains 17 residues. Trimming took off 2 bases at V and 0 bases at J, with 15 bases between the two ends. CDR3 residues: CASSLMRGRGSTDTQYF. CDR3 DNA sequence: TGTGCCAGCAGCTTAATGAGGGGGCGGGGGAGCACAGATACGCAGTATTTT.

The V and J genes are TRBV28 and TRBJ1-3, with 10 positions matching TRBD1. V lost 6 bases, J lost 7 bases, and 9 bases stayed unmatched. This CDR3 region has 15 residues. The V gene's germline CDR1 is MDHEN and CDR2 SYDVKM. CDR3 DNA: TGTGCCAGCAGCCAAGTCCCGGGACAGGGGAACACCATATATTTT. Protein sequence: CASSQVPGQGNTIYF.